This TCR beta chain appears in the sequencing data of a study of esophageal squamous cell carcinoma under preoperative chemotherapy. Turning to the study itself: Both tumor-infiltrating lymphocytes and peripheral blood T cells had their TCR repertoires profiled. Study findings and constraints: Peripheral T cells showed a significant TCR diversity increase after chemotherapy, unlike tumor-infiltrating lymphocytes. After treatment, tumor-infiltrating lymphocytes seemed to come partly from incoming peripheral T cells, not only local changes.

Germline lookup yields CDR1 SGHTA and CDR2 FQGNSA. This CDR3 contains 14 residues. TCRdb re-analysed the PCR reads in MiXCR, keeping a single row per CDR3 protein. The profile shows roughly 30,000 distinct CDR3 sequences, roughly 48% of them singletons. Time point given: before preoperative PTX-NDP chemotherapy. A note on this clonotype: Its antigen is as yet unknown. An end of the junction does not agree with germline; a read error may underlie this.

This receptor was obtained from a human donor with esophageal squamous cell carcinoma. The donor label of this sample is uncertain. This sample was obtained from a patient given preoperative chemotherapy. This chain uses TRBV7-2 with TRBJ2-4; D possibly corresponds to TRBD2 (8 bases). DNA of the CDR3: TGCGCCGGCAGGGGGACTAGGGCCACAAACACGCAGTACTTC. Translation: CAGRGTRATNTQYF.